This T cell receptor (beta chain) was obtained from a study of blood T cell repertoires in COVID-19. Study overall: There were acute and convalescent COVID-19 samples, and they came from the United States, Italy and Spain.

Repertoires were generated with immunoSEQ multiplex PCR, while TCRdb's copy carries only in-frame clones and drops some. Seen here are hundreds of thousands of clones, about nine tenths observed once, and the top ten hold 2.2%. CDR1 is LNHDA, CDR2 SQIVND, per germline (reference sequence). Germline trimming cut 10 bases from V and 5 bases from J; bases unmatched to any gene: 4. This CDR3 region has 12 residues. The chain employs TRBV19 and TRBJ1-2, with TRBD1 matching 10 bases. Material: peripheral blood. The clonotype originates from a woman between 50 and 59 years old who had recovered from COVID-19. CDR3 in amino acids: CATLDRGYGYTF. CDR3 in DNA: TGTGCCACTCTGGACAGGGGGTATGGCTACACCTTC.